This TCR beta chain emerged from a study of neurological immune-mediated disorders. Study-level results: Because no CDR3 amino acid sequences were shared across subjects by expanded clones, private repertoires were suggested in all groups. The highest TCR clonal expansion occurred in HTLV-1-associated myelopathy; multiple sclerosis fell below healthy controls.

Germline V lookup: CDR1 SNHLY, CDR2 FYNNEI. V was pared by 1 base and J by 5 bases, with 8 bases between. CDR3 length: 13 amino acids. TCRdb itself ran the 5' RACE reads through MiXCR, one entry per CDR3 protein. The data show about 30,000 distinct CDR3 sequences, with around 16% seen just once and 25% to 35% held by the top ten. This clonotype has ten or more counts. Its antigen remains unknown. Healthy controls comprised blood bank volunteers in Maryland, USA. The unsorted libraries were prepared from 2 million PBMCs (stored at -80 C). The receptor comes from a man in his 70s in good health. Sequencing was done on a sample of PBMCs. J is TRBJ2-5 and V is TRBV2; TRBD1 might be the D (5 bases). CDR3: CASSEGTMETQYF. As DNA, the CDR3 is TGTGCCAGCAGTGAAGGGACAATGGAGACCCAGTACTTC.